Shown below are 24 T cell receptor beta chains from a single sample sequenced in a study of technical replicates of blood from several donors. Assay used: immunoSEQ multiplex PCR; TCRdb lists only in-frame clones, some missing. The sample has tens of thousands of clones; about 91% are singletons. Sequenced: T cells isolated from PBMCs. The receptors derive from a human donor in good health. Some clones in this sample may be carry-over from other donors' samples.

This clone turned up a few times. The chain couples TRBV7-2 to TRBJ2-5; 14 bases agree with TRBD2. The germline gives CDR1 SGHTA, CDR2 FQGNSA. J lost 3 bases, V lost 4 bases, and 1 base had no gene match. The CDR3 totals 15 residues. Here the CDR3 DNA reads TGTGCCAGCAGCTCGGGACTAGCGGGAGAAGAGACCCAGTACTTC. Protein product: CASSSGLAGEETQYF.

The CDR3 loop reads CASSENTDTQYF. The CDR3, as DNA: TGCGCCAGCAGCGAGAACACAGATACGCAGTATTTT. V gene TRBV4-1 combines with J gene TRBJ2-3; D remains ambiguous. The germline V gene encodes CDR1 MGHRA and CDR2 YSYEKL. The CDR3 spans 12 residues. V shed 5 bases and J shed 2 bases, with 5 bases lying between them.

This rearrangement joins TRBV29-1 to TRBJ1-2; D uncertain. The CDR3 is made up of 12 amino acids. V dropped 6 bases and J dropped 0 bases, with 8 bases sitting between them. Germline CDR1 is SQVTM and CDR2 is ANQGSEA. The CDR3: CSVVQTNYGYTF. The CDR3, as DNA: TGCAGCGTAGTTCAGACTAACTATGGCTACACCTTC.

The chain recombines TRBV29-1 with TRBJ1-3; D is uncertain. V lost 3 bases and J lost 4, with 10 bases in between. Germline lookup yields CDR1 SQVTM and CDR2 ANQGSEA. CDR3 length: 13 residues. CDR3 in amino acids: CSVEQALGNTIYF. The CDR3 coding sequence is TGCAGCGTTGAGCAGGCATTGGGAAACACCATATATTTT.

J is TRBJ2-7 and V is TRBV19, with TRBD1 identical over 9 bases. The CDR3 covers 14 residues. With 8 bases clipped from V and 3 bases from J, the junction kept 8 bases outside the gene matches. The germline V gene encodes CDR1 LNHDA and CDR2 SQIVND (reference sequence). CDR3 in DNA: TGTGCCAGTGCCGGGACAGGGACGATCTACGAGCAGTACTTC. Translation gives CASAGTGTIYEQYF.

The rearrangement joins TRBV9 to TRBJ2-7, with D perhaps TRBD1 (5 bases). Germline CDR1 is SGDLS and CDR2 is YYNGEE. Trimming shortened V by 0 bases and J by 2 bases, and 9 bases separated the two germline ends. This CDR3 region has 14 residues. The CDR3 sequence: CASSVDDSPYEQYF. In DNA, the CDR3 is TGTGCCAGCAGCGTAGACGACAGTCCCTACGAGCAGTACTTC.

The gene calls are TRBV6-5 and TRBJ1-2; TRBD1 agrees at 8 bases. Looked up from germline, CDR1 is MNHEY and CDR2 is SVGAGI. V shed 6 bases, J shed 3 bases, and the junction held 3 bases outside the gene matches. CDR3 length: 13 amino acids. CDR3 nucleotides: TGTGCCAGCAGACTACAGGGGGACTATGGCTACACCTTC. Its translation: CASRLQGDYGYTF.

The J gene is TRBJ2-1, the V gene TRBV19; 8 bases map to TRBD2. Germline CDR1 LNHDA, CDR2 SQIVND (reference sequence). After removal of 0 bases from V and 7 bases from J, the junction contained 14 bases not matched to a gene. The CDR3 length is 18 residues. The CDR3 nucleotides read TGTGCCAGTAGTATAGATCGCGGTAGCGGGACCCCTGGGAATGAGCAGTTCTTC. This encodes CASSIDRGSGTPGNEQFF.

As DNA, the CDR3 is TGCGCCAGCAGCCCCTTAGCGGGAACAAGGTTTGAGCAGTACTTC. Protein: CASSPLAGTRFEQYF. V and J are TRBV5-1 and TRBJ2-7, with 8 nucleotides matching TRBD2. Germline V gene sequence: CDR1 SGHRS, CDR2 YFSETQ. The trim removed 4 bases at V and 7 bases at J, leaving 13 bases unmatched. This CDR3 is built from 15 residues.

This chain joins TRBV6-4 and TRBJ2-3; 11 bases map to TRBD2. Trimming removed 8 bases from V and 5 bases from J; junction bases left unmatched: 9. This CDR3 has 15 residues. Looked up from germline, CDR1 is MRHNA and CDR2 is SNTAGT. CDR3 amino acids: CASATSGSVGDTQYF. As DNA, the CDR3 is TGTGCCAGCGCCACTAGCGGGAGTGTGGGAGATACGCAGTATTTT.

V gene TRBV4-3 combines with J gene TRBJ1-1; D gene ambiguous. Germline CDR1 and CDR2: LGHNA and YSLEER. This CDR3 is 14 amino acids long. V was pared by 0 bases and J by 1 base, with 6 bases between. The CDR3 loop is CASSQDPRNTEAFF. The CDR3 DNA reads TGCGCCAGCAGCCAAGATCCTCGGAACACTGAAGCTTTCTTT.

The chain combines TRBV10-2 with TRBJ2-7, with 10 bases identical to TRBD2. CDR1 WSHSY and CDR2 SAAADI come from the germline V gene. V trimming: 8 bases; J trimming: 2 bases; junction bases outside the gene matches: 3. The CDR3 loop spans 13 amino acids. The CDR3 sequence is CASSAGGPYEQYF. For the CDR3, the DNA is TGCGCCAGCTCAGCGGGAGGGCCCTACGAGCAGTACTTC.

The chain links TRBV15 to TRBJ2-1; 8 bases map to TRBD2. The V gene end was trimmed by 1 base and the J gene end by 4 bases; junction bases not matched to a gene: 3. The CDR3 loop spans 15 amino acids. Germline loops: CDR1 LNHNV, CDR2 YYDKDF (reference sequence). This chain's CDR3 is CATSRVAGRYNEQFF. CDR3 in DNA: TGTGCCACCAGCAGAGTAGCGGGGCGGTACAATGAGCAGTTCTTC.

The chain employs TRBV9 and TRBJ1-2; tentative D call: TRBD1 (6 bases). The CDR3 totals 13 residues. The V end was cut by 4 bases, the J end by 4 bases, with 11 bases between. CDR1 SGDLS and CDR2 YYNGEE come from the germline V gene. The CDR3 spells CASSPYRAYGYTF. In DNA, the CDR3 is TGTGCCAGCAGCCCCTACAGGGCCTATGGCTACACCTTC.

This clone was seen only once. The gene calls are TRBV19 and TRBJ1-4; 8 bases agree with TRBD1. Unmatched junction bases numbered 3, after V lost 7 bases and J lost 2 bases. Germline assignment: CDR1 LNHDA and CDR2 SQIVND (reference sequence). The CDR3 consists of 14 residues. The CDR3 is CASIDRGTNEKLFF. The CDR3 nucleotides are TGTGCCAGTATTGACAGGGGCACTAATGAAAAACTGTTTTTT.

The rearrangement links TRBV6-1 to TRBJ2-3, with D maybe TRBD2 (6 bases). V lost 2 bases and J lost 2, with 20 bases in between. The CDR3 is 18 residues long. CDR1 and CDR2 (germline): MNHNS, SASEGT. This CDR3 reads CASSEQLSGLYDTDTQYF. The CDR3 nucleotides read TGTGCCAGCAGTGAACAGTTGAGCGGGCTTTATGACACAGATACGCAGTATTTT.

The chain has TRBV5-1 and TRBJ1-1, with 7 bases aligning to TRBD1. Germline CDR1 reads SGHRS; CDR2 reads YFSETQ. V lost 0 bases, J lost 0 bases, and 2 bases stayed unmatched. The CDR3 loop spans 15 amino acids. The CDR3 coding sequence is TGCGCCAGCAGCTTGGGGACAGGAGTGAACACTGAAGCTTTCTTT. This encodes CASSLGTGVNTEAFF.

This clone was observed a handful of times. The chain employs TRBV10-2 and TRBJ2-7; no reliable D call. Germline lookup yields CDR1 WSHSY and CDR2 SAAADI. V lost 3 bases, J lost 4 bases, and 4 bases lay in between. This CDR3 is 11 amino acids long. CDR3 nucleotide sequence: TGCGCCAGCAGTGACGGGTACGAGCAGTACTTC. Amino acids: CASSDGYEQYF.

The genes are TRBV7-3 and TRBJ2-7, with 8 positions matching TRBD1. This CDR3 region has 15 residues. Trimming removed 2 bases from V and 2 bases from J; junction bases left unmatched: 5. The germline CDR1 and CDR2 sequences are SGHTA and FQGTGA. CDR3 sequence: CASSLGGQAAYEQYF. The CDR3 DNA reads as TGTGCCAGCAGCTTAGGGGGACAGGCCGCCTACGAGCAGTACTTC.

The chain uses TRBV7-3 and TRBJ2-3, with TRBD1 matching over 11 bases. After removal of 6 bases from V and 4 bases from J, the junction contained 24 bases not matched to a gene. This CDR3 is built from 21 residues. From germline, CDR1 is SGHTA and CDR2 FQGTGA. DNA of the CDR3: TGTGCCAGCAGTTACGTCGCGGGACAGGGGGGTCGGGAGGGCCTTCCAGATACGCAGTATTTT. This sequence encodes CASSYVAGQGGREGLPDTQYF.

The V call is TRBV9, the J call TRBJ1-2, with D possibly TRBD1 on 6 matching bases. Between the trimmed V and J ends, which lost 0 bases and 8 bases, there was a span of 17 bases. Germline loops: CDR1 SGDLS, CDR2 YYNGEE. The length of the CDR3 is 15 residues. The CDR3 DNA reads TGTGCCAGCAGCGTAGCTCCGATGGGGGCGCAAGGCTACACCTTC. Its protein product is CASSVAPMGAQGYTF.

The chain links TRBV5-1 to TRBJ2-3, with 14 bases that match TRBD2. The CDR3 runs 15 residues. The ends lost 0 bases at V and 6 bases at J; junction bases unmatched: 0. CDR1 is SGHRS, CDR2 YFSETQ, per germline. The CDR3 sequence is CASSLGTSGRDTQYF. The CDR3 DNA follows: TGCGCCAGCAGCTTGGGGACTAGCGGGAGGGATACGCAGTATTTT.

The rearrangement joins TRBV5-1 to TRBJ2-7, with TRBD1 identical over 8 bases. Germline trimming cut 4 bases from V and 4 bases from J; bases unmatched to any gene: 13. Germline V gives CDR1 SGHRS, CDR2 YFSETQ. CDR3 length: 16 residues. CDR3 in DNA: TGCGCCAGCAGCCAGACCACCGGGACAGGAGCTTACGAGCAGTACTTC. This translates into CASSQTTGTGAYEQYF.

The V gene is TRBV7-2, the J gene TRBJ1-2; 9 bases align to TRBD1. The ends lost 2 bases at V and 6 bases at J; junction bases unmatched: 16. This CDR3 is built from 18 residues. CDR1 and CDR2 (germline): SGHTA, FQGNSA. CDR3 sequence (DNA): TGTGCCAGCAGCTTAATTTACTTCCCTAAACAGGGGGCGGATGGCTACACCTTC. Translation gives CASSLIYFPKQGADGYTF.